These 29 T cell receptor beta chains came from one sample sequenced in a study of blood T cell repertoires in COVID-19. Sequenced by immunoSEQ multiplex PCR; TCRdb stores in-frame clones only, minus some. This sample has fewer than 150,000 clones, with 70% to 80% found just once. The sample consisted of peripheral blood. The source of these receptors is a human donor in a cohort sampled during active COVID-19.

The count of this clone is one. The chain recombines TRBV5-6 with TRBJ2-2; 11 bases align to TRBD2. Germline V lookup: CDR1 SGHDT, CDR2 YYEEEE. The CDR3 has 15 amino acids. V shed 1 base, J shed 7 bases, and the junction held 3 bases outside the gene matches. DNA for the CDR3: TGTGCCAGCAGCTTGCATACTAGCGGGAGCGGGGAGCTGTTTTTT. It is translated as CASSLHTSGSGELFF.

The chain's CDR3 is CASNNRANEKLFF. The CDR3, as DNA: TGTGCCAGCAATAACAGGGCTAATGAAAAACTGTTTTTT. The rearrangement uses TRBV2 and TRBJ1-4, with D possibly being TRBD1 (6 bases). This CDR3 spans 13 amino acids. Germline lookup yields CDR1 SNHLY and CDR2 FYNNEI. The V end was cut by 7 bases, the J end by 3 bases, with 9 bases between.

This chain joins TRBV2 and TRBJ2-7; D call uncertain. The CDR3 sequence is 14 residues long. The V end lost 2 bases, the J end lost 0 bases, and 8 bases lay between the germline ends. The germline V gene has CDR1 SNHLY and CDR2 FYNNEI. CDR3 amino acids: CASSELLSSYEQYF. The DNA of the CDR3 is TGTGCCAGCAGTGAACTGCTAAGCTCCTACGAGCAGTACTTC. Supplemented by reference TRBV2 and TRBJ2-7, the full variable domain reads EPEVTQTPSHQVTQMGQEVILRCVPISNHLYFYWYRQILGQKVEFLVSFYNNEISEKSEIFDDQFSVERPDGSNFTLKIRSTKLEDSAMYFCASSELLSSYEQYFGPGTRLTVT.

This chain's CDR3 is CASNLRAGAGGYTF. DNA for the CDR3: TGTGCCAGCAACCTGCGGGCGGGGGCCGGCGGCTACACCTTC. The chain joins TRBV5-6 to TRBJ1-2; D is perhaps TRBD1 (6 bases). This CDR3 comprises 14 residues. Germline V lookup: CDR1 SGHDT, CDR2 YYEEEE. V was shortened by 6 bases and J by 8 bases, with 20 bases between the two germline ends.

CDR3 in DNA: TGTGCCAGCAGCTTCGACAGGGGGTCAGGGGAGACCCAGTACTTC. This sequence encodes CASSFDRGSGETQYF. The chain carries TRBV5-4 and TRBJ2-5; 9 bases are shared with TRBD1. The J segment lost 5 bases and the V segment lost 2 bases, leaving 7 bases of the junction unmatched. Germline values: CDR1 SGHNT, CDR2 YYREEE (reference sequence). The CDR3 totals 15 residues.

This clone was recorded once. The CDR3 nucleotides are TGCGCCAGCAGCACGGGACAGGGAGGGCAGCCCCAGCATTTT. This gives the protein CASSTGQGGQPQHF. The V and J genes are TRBV5-1 and TRBJ1-5, with 9 nucleotides matching TRBD1. The V and J ends lost 4 bases and 7 bases, in that order; junction bases with no gene match: 6. This CDR3 is 14 amino acids long. CDR1 and CDR2 from the germline V gene are SGHRS and YFSETQ. The whole variable domain, filled in from reference TRBV5-1 and TRBJ1-5, reads KAGVTQTPRYLIKTRGQQVTLSCSPISGHRSVSWYQQTPGQGLQFLFEYFSETQRNKGNFPGRFSGRQFSNSRSEMNVSTLELGDSALYLCASSTGQGGQPQHFGDGTRLSIL.

The chain's CDR3 is CASNPTDSNYGYTF. The CDR3 DNA reads as TGTGCCAGCAACCCGACAGATTCTAACTATGGCTACACCTTC. The V call is TRBV3-1 (or the pseudogene TRBV3-2), the J call TRBJ1-2, with D possibly being TRBD1 (5 bases). The CDR3 totals 14 residues. CDR1 and CDR2 from the germline V gene are LGHDT and YNNKEL (reference sequence). V was pared by 7 bases and J by 0 bases, with 12 bases between.

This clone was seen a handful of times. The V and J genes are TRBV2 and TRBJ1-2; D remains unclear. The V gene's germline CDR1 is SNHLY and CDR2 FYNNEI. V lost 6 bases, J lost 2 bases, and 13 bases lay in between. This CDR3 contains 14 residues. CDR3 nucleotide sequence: TGTGCCAGCAGCAGCGGGCGGCTGAACTATGGCTACACCTTC. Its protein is CASSSGRLNYGYTF. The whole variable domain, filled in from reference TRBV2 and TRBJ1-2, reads EPEVTQTPSHQVTQMGQEVILRCVPISNHLYFYWYRQILGQKVEFLVSFYNNEISEKSEIFDDQFSVERPDGSNFTLKIRSTKLEDSAMYFCASSSGRLNYGYTFGSGTRLTVV.

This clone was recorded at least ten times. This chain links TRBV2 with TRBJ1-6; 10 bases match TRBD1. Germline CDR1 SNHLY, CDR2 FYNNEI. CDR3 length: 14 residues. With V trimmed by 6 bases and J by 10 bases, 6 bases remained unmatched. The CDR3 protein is CASSDDRGRSPLHF. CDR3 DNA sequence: TGTGCCAGCAGCGACGACAGGGGGCGGTCACCCCTCCACTTT.

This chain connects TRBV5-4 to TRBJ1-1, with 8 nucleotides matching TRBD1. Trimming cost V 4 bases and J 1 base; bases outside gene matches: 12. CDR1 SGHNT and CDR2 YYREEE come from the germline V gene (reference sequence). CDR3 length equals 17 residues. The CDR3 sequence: CASSLSRQGAGNTEAFF. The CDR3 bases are TGTGCCAGCAGCCTGTCACGGCAGGGGGCGGGGAACACTGAAGCTTTCTTT.

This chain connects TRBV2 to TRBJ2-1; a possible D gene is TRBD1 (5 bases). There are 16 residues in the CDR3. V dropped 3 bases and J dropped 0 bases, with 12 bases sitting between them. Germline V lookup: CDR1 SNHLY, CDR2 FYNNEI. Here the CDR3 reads CASSDTRANSYNEQFF. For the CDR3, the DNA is TGTGCCAGCAGTGATACCAGGGCAAACTCCTACAATGAGCAGTTCTTC. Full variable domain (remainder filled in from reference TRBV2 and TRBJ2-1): EPEVTQTPSHQVTQMGQEVILRCVPISNHLYFYWYRQILGQKVEFLVSFYNNEISEKSEIFDDQFSVERPDGSNFTLKIRSTKLEDSAMYFCASSDTRANSYNEQFFGPGTRLTVL.

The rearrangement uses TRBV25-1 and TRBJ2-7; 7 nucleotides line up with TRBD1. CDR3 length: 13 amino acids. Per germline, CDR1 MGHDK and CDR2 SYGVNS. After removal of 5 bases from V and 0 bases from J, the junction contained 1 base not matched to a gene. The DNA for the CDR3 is TGTGCCAGCAGTAACAGGGGCTCCTACGAGCAGTACTTC. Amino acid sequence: CASSNRGSYEQYF.

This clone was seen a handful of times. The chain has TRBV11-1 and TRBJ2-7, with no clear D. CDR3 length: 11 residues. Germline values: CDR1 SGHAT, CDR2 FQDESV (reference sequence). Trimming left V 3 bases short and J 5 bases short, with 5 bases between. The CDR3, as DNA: TGTGCCAGCAGCTTTACGGACGAGCAGTACTTC. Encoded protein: CASSFTDEQYF.

CDR3 bases: TGTGCCAGTAGTATGAGGAACGAGCAGTACTTC. It is translated as CASSMRNEQYF. V is TRBV19 and J is TRBJ2-7; D uncertain. Germline CDR1 and CDR2: LNHDA and SQIVND (reference sequence). The CDR3 is 11 residues long. V lost 3 bases and J lost 5, with 5 bases in between. Full variable domain (outside the CDR3, taken from reference TRBV19 and TRBJ2-7): DGGITQSPKYLFRKEGQNVTLSCEQNLNHDAMYWYRQDPGQGLRLIYYSQIVNDFQKGDIAEGYSVSREKKESFPLTVTSAQKNPTAFYLCASSMRNEQYFGPGTRLTVT.

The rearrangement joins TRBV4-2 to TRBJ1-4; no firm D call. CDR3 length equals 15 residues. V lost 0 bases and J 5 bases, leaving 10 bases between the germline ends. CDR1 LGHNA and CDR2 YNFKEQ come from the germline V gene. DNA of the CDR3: TGTGCCAGCAGCCAAGAGAGGCGCCAGAATGAAAAACTGTTTTTT. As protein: CASSQERRQNEKLFF.

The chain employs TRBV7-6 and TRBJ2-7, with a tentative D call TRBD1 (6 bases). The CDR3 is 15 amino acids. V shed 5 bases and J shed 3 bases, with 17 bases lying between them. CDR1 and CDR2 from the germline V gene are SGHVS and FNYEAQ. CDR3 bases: TGTGCCAGCAGCCTTGCCGGGACACTCATCTACGAGCAGTACTTC. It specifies CASSLAGTLIYEQYF.

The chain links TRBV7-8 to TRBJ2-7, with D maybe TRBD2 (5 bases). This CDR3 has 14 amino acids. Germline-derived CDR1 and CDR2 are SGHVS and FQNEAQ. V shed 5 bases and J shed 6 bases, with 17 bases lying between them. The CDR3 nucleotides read TGTGCCAGCAGCCCCCGCAGGTTGGAGGCCGAGCAGTACTTC. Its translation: CASSPRRLEAEQYF.

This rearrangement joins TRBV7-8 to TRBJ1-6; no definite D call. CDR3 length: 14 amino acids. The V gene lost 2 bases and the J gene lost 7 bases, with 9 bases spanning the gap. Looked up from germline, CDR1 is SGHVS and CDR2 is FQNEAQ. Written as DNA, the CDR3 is TGTGCCAGCAGCTTACCCGGAGGGAATTCACCCCTCCACTTT. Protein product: CASSLPGGNSPLHF.

This CDR3 reads CASRQGNQPQHF. CDR3 bases: TGTGCCAGCAGACAGGGGAATCAGCCCCAGCATTTT. The chain is built from TRBV19 and TRBJ1-5, with 8 bases that match TRBD1. Trimming at V came to 9 bases and at J to 4 bases, leaving 2 bases not matched to a gene. CDR1 and CDR2 from the germline V gene are LNHDA and SQIVND (reference sequence). This CDR3 is built from 12 residues.

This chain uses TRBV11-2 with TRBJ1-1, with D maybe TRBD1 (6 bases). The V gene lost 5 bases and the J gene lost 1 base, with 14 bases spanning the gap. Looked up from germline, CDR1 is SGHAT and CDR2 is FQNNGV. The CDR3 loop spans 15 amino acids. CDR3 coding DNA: TGTGCCAGCAGCCCGTCTGGACAGAGGAACACTGAAGCTTTCTTT. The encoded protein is CASSPSGQRNTEAFF.

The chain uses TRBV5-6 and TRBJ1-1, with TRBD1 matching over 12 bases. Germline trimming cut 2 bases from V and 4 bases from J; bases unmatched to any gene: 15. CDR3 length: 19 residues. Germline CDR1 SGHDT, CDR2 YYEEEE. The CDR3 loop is CASSLAVSWDRGRPTEAFF. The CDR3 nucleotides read TGTGCCAGCAGCTTAGCGGTTTCATGGGACAGGGGGCGCCCCACTGAAGCTTTCTTT.

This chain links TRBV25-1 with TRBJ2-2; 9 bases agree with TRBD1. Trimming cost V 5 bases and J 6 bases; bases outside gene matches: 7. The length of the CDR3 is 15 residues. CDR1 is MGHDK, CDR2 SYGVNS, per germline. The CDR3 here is CASSPRDRASGELFF. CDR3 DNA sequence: TGTGCCAGCAGTCCCCGGGACAGGGCATCCGGGGAGCTGTTTTTT.

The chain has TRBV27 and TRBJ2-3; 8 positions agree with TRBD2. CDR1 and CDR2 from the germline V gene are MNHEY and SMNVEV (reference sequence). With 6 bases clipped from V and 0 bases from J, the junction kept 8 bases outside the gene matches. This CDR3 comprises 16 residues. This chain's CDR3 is CASRHGSGTSTDTQYF. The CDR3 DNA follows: TGTGCCAGCAGGCACGGTAGCGGGACTAGCACAGATACGCAGTATTTT.

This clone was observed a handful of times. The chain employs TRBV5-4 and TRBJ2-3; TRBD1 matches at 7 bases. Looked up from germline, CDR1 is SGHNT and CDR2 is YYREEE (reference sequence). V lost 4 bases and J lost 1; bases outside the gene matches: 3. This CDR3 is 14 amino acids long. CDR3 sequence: CASSRGQGTDTQYF. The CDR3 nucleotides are TGTGCCAGCAGCAGAGGACAGGGCACAGATACGCAGTATTTT.

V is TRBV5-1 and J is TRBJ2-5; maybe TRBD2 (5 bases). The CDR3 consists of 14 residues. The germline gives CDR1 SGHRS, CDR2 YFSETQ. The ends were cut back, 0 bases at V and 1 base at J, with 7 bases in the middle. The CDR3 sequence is CASSLGRGQETQYF. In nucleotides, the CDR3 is TGCGCCAGCAGCTTGGGACGGGGCCAAGAGACCCAGTACTTC.

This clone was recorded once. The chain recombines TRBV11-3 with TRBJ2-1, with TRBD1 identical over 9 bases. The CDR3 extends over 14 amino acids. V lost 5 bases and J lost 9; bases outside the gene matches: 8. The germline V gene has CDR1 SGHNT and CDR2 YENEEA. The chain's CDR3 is CASSPGTGLSEQFF. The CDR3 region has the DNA TGTGCCAGCAGCCCCGGGACAGGGTTGAGTGAGCAGTTCTTC. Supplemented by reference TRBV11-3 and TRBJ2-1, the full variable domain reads EAGVVQSPRYKIIEKKQPVAFWCNPISGHNTLYWYLQNLGQGPELLIRYENEEAVDDSQLPKDRFSAERLKGVDSTLKIQPAELGDSAVYLCASSPGTGLSEQFFGPGTRLTVL.

CDR3 in amino acids: CASSPRQVNSYNEQFF. DNA of the CDR3: TGTGCCAGCAGTCCGCGCCAGGTAAACTCCTACAATGAGCAGTTCTTC. This rearrangement joins TRBV27 to TRBJ2-1, with unresolved D. This CDR3 has 16 amino acids. Germline lookup yields CDR1 MNHEY and CDR2 SMNVEV (reference sequence). The V and J ends lost 5 bases and 0 bases respectively, with 14 bases between them.

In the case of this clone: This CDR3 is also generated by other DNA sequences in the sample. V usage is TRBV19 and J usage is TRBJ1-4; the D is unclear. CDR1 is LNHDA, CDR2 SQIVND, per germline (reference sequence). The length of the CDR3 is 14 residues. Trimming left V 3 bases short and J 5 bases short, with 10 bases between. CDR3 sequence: CASSIRGINEKLFF. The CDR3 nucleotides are TGTGCCAGTAGTATTCGGGGAATAAATGAAAAACTGTTTTTT.

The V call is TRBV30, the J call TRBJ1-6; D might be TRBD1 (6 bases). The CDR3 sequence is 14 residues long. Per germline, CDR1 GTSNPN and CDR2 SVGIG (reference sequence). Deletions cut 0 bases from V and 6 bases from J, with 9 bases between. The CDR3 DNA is TGTGCCTGGAGTGTATCCAGGGGTAATTCACCCCTCCACTTT. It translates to CAWSVSRGNSPLHF. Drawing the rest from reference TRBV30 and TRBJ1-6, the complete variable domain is SQTIHQWPATLVQPVGSPLSLECTVEGTSNPNLYWYRQAAGRGLQLLFYSVGIGQISSEVPQNLSASRPQDRQFILSSKKLLLSDSGFYLCAWSVSRGNSPLHFGNGTRLTVT.